This T cell receptor (beta chain) was captured in a study of blood T cell repertoires in COVID-19. Study-level information: Material from acute and convalescent COVID-19 was sourced from the United States, Italy and Spain.

Original methodology: Amplification of reference gene primers provided the estimated nucleated cell counts. Clones were sequenced by immunoSEQ multiplex PCR, and TCRdb holds only the in-frame ones, with some missing. V, J and clone size are those of that table, while D and trimming were read from the DNA. The data contain about 220,000 clones, 80% to 90% of them singletons. Trimming took 3 bases from V and 6 from J, leaving 19 bases between them. CDR3 length equals 16 residues. Germline V gene sequence: CDR1 LGHNT, CDR2 FRNRAP. Sequencing was carried out using peripheral blood. The chain links TRBV12-5 to TRBJ2-3; TRBD2 is a possible D gene (6 bases). This sequence was found in a man aged 45 to 65 with active or convalescent COVID-19. In nucleotides, the CDR3 is TGTGCTAGTGGTTTAGGTATCGACCTAGCGACGGATACGCAGTATTTT. Protein product: CASGLGIDLATDTQYF.